The rows below give T cell receptor beta chains drawn from one sample of a study of T cell repertoires in cytomegalovirus infection. Their target antigens are unknown. TCRdb recomputed calls from the reads with MiXCR, one row per CDR3 protein. This sample has a few hundred thousand distinct CDR3 sequences, with roughly a third found just once. Here the sequenced sample was cultured PBMCs, taken from culture after CMV antigen stimulation. The receptors stem from a human donor in good health (CMV status not recorded). Some clones in this sample may be carry-over from other donors' samples. CDR3s include the opening cysteine and the closing phenylalanine or tryptophan. Each record gives: D gene, V gene, J gene, clone size, CDR3 DNA, CDR3 protein. A D gene is named only where the DNA matches it firmly. Only some rows state a clone size, as once, few, many or a class for expanded clones.

TRBD2	TRBV7-4	TRBJ2-1	few	TGTGCCAGCAGTTCAAGACTAGCGGTTTACAATGAGCAGTTCTTC	CASSSRLAVYNEQFF
TRBD2	TRBV7-3	TRBJ2-1	.	TGTGCCAGCAGCTTAATGGCGGGAGAAGTCAATGAGCATCGTGCCTTC	CASSLMAGEVNEHRAF
.	TRBV15	TRBJ1-2	.	TGTGCCACCAGCAGAGAGAATTCCAGGGATCTCTACACCTTC	CATSRENSRDLYTF
TRBD1	TRBV27	TRBJ1-3	few	TGTGCCAGCAGGATGACAGGGACATTCTCTGGAAACACCATATATTTT	CASRMTGTFSGNTIYF
.	TRBV4-2	TRBJ2-3	.	TGTGCCAGCAGCCAAGACGCAGGCACAGATACGCAGTATTTT	CASSQDAGTDTQYF
.	TRBV6-4	TRBJ1-6	.	TGTGCCAGCAGTGACAGACAGATCGAACTGAGCTCCTATAATTCACCCCTCCACTTT	CASSDRQIELSSYNSPLHF
TRBD2	TRBV27	TRBJ2-7	.	TGTGCCCTCACACCCAACGGGAGGGATTTATACGAGCAGTACTTC	CALTPNGRDLYEQYF
.	TRBV7-2	TRBJ2-7	.	TGTGCCAGCAGCGCGGCGGGTCTCTCCTACGAGCAGTACTTC	CASSAAGLSYEQYF
.	TRBV11-2	TRBJ1-2	.	TGTGCCAGCAGCTTCTCGGAGAGCAACTATGGCTACACCTTC	CASSFSESNYGYTF
.	TRBV7-2	TRBJ2-5	few	TGTGCCAGCAGCTTAGAGCCGAACCAAGAGACCCAGTACTTC	CASSLEPNQETQYF
TRBD2	TRBV7-2	TRBJ2-1	.	TGTGCCAGCAGCGCCCATGGTAGCGGGAGCGATGAGCAGTTCTTC	CASSAHGSGSDEQFF
.	TRBV7-2	TRBJ2-7	many	TGTGCCAGCAGCCGAGACAGGCTCGAGCAGTACTTC	CASSRDRLEQYF
.	TRBV7-2	TRBJ2-3	few	TGTGCCAGCAGCGCACCGACCGGGTCCAATACGCAGTATTTT	CASSAPTGSNTQYF
TRBD1	TRBV18	TRBJ2-1	many	TGTGCCAGCTCAGAAGGCCAGGGGGCCGGGGATGAGCAGTTCTTC	CASSEGQGAGDEQFF
TRBD1	TRBV7-2	TRBJ1-5	many	TGTGCCAGCAGCTCCGACAGGGCCCAGCCCCAGCATTTT	CASSSDRAQPQHF
TRBD1	TRBV7-6	TRBJ1-2	few	TGTGCCAGCAGCTTAGCCACCGGGACAGCTAACTATGGCTACACCTTC	CASSLATGTANYGYTF
.	TRBV7-3	TRBJ1-1	.	TGTGCCAGCAGAACTACTGAAGCTTTCTTT	CASRTTEAFF
.	TRBV12-3/TRBV12-4	TRBJ2-2	.	TGTGCCAGCAAACTTCCTTTGATCGGGGAGCTGTTTTTT	CASKLPLIGELFF
.	TRBV6-6	TRBJ2-7	.	TGTGCCAGCAGAGCTCAAACTAGCCGAGACTACGAGCAGTACTTC	CASRAQTSRDYEQYF
.	TRBV5-6	TRBJ2-7	.	TGTGCCAGCAACTCCTTGGGGCAGGGAACCCCCTACGAGCAGTACTTC	CASNSLGQGTPYEQYF
.	TRBV7-2	TRBJ1-1	many	TGTGCCAGCAGGTCCCCCGGGGCGAACACTGAAGCTTTCTTT	CASRSPGANTEAFF
TRBD2	TRBV7-2	TRBJ2-5	.	TGTGCCAGCAGCCCCGTAGCGGGAGGACCGGGAGAGACCCAGTACTTC	CASSPVAGGPGETQYF
.	TRBV6-2/TRBV6-3	TRBJ2-7	.	TGTGCCAGCAGCCCGGACCTGGAGGGCTACGAGCAGTACTTC	CASSPDLEGYEQYF
.	TRBV19	TRBJ1-2	few	TGTGCCAGTAGGGACCGTGCGGATGGGGGATATGGCTACACCTTC	CASRDRADGGYGYTF
TRBD2	TRBV29-1	TRBJ2-7	.	TGCAGCGTGGAGGGACTAGCGGACGACTGGGAGCAGTACTTC	CSVEGLADDWEQYF
TRBD2	TRBV19	TRBJ2-1	.	TGTGCCAGTAGGCCCTGGCGGGAGGGCAGAGAGCAGTTCTTC	CASRPWREGREQFF
.	TRBV28	TRBJ2-1	once	TGTGCCAGCAGTCCAGGGGTCGATGAGCAGTTCTTC	CASSPGVDEQFF
TRBD1	TRBV7-2	TRBJ1-2	.	TGTGCCAGCAGCTTAGGGGGGGCAGGGGGAGGCTATGGCTACACCTTC	CASSLGGAGGGYGYTF
.	TRBV5-1	TRBJ1-1	.	TGCGCCAGCAGCTTGCAGGTTTCCTCTACTATGAACACTGAAGCTTTCTTT	CASSLQVSSTMNTEAFF
TRBD1	TRBV2	TRBJ2-1	few	TGTGCCAGCAGTCCCCAGGGGGCAACCTACAATGAGCAGTTCTTC	CASSPQGATYNEQFF
TRBD2	TRBV6-2/TRBV6-3	TRBJ2-2	.	TGTGCCGGCAGTCGTAGCGGGAGCCCCAACACCGGGGAGCTGTTTTTT	CAGSRSGSPNTGELFF
.	TRBV6-2/TRBV6-3	TRBJ2-5	.	TGTGCCAGCACTCCGGGACCCAACCAAGAGACCCAGTACTTC	CASTPGPNQETQYF
TRBD2	TRBV6-6	TRBJ2-1	.	TGTGCCAGCAGTTACCAGCGGGGGTACAATGAGCAGTTCTTC	CASSYQRGYNEQFF